One and the same sample provided the 22 T cell receptor beta chains below, sequenced in a study of blood T cell repertoires in COVID-19 (dated by TCRdb to the early 2020s). The method was the immunoSEQ multiplex PCR assay. The clones in this table, taken by TCRdb from immuneACCESS, are in-frame only. Not every clone is retained; where verified, under half of the shortfall comes from an unresolved V gene, and the cause of the rest is unknown. Counted in this sample were some 40,000 clones; approximately 80% of them appeared once. The ten largest clones capture roughly 15% of the sample. The sample taken for sequencing was peripheral blood. The receptors stem from a man over 45 with active or convalescent COVID-19.

The chain combines TRBV7-8 with TRBJ2-1, with 8 bases matching TRBD1. The V gene's germline CDR1 is SGHVS and CDR2 FQNEAQ. Germline trimming cut 5 bases from V and 8 bases from J; bases unmatched to any gene: 8. The CDR3 loop spans 14 amino acids. The CDR3 is CASSLRADRDEQFF. In DNA form, the CDR3 reads TGTGCCAGCAGCCTCCGAGCGGACAGGGATGAGCAGTTCTTC.

This clone was found once. V gene TRBV30 combines with J gene TRBJ1-5; D is perhaps TRBD1 (6 bases). The V end was cut by 3 bases, the J end by 5 bases, with 11 bases between. Looked up from germline, CDR1 is GTSNPN and CDR2 is SVGIG (reference sequence). The CDR3 is 13 residues long. In DNA, the CDR3 is TGTGCCTGGAGCGCAGGGGTTTATCAGCCCCAGCATTTT. It codes for CAWSAGVYQPQHF.

The chain uses TRBV5-5 and TRBJ2-3; 8 bases align to TRBD2. This CDR3 contains 15 residues. Germline V lookup: CDR1 SGHKS, CDR2 YYEKEE (reference sequence). V dropped 1 base and J dropped 2; count of bases not matched to a gene: 3. CDR3 nucleotide sequence: TGTGCCAGCAGCTTGTGGCGGGGGGTCACAGATACGCAGTATTTT. Protein sequence: CASSLWRGVTDTQYF.

This chain uses TRBV21-1 with TRBJ1-1; the table's D call of TRBD1 was not tested on the DNA. TRBV21-1 is assigned pseudogene status. The CDR3 length is 18 residues. The CDR3 reads CASSELPGQGAGNTEAFF. The CDR3 nucleotides are TGTGCCAGCAGCGAATTGCCGGGACAGGGGGCCGGTAACACTGAAGCTTTCTTT.

The chain is built from TRBV12-3 or TRBV12-4 and TRBJ1-4, with 9 nucleotides matching TRBD1. V shed 8 bases, J shed 8 bases, and the junction held 6 bases outside the gene matches. The CDR3 runs to 13 residues. Here the CDR3 DNA reads TGTGCCAGCTTCACGACAGGGGGGGAAAAACTGTTTTTT. Its translation is CASFTTGGEKLFF.

This chain links TRBV3-1 (or the pseudogene TRBV3-2) with TRBJ2-7; 7 bases line up with TRBD2. The ends lost 4 bases at V and 2 bases at J; junction bases unmatched: 5. CDR3 length equals 14 residues. CDR1 is LGHDT and CDR2 is YNNKEL in the germline V gene (reference sequence). CDR3 bases: TGTGCCAGCAGCCCAGCGGCGGGGGCCTACGAGCAGTACTTC. It is translated as CASSPAAGAYEQYF.

The V call is TRBV5-4, the J call TRBJ1-5; D is unresolved. CDR1 is SGHNT, CDR2 YYREEE, per germline (reference sequence). CDR3 length equals 13 residues. With 0 bases removed from V and 4 bases from J, the gap between germline ends came to 5 bases. The CDR3, as DNA: TGTGCCAGCAGCTTGGGCAGGAATCAGCCCCAGCATTTT. Translation gives CASSLGRNQPQHF.

The chain joins TRBV5-1 to TRBJ2-2; D remains ambiguous. This CDR3 has 15 residues. The germline V gene encodes CDR1 SGHRS and CDR2 YFSETQ. With 5 bases removed from V and 3 bases from J, the gap between germline ends came to 14 bases. CDR3 sequence: CASRPGSLDTGELFF. The CDR3 DNA sequence: TGCGCCAGCAGGCCCGGGTCATTGGACACCGGGGAGCTGTTTTTT.

This chain joins TRBV6-5 and TRBJ1-1, with 7 bases matching TRBD1. CDR1 and CDR2 from the germline V gene are MNHEY and SVGAGI. V lost 4 bases, J lost 5 bases, and 10 bases stayed unmatched. This CDR3 spans 15 amino acids. CDR3 bases: TGTGCCAGCAGTTCCGTAGGGGGCGGTGGAACTGAAGCTTTCTTT. It is translated as CASSSVGGGGTEAFF.

This chain links TRBV10-1 with TRBJ2-1; 8 bases fit TRBD2. The germline gives CDR1 WNHNN, CDR2 SYGVQD (reference sequence). With V trimmed by 2 bases and J by 9 bases, 6 bases remained unmatched. The CDR3 length is 14 residues. The CDR3 coding sequence is TGCGCCAGCAGTGAGCGGGGGGGCCGCAGTGAGCAGTTCTTC. This gives the protein CASSERGGRSEQFF.

In its sample, this clone is medium-sized. The chain joins TRBV3-1 (or the pseudogene TRBV3-2) to TRBJ2-2; the D gene is possibly TRBD1 (5 bases). V shed 1 base and J shed 5 bases, with 14 bases lying between them. Germline CDR1 is LGHDT and CDR2 is YNNKEL (reference sequence). The CDR3 has 16 amino acids. The CDR3: CASSQAALGRTGELFF. The DNA for the CDR3 is TGTGCCAGCAGCCAAGCCGCCCTGGGGCGAACCGGGGAGCTGTTTTTT.

The chain uses TRBV7-8 and TRBJ1-5; 8 positions agree with TRBD1. Germline CDR1 reads SGHVS; CDR2 reads FQNEAQ. The V segment lost 0 bases and the J segment 0 bases; nucleotides outside the gene matches: 7. The CDR3 contains 18 residues. The CDR3, as DNA: TGTGCCAGCAGCTTAGCGGGACAGGACATTTATAGCAATCAGCCCCAGCATTTT. This sequence encodes CASSLAGQDIYSNQPQHF.

V and J are TRBV6-6 and TRBJ1-1, with TRBD1 matching 9 bases. The V gene's germline CDR1 is MNHNY and CDR2 SVGAGI (reference sequence). The CDR3 runs 15 residues. With 5 bases clipped from V and 0 bases from J, the junction kept 4 bases outside the gene matches. Here the CDR3 reads CASSVTGGLNTEAFF. As DNA, the CDR3 is TGTGCCAGCAGTGTAACAGGGGGCCTGAACACTGAAGCTTTCTTT.

This chain links TRBV12-3 or TRBV12-4 with TRBJ1-5; maybe TRBD1 (5 bases). CDR3 size: 13 residues. The V gene lost 6 bases and the J gene lost 11 bases, with 17 bases spanning the gap. The CDR3 region is CASRRDADLAQHF. CDR3 nucleotides: TGTGCCAGCAGGCGGGACGCCGATTTAGCCCAGCATTTT.

The chain links TRBV14 to TRBJ2-1; TRBD1 matches 9 bases. With V trimmed by 3 bases and J by 8 bases, 11 bases remained unmatched. The CDR3 has 16 residues. Germline V gene sequence: CDR1 SGHDN, CDR2 FVKESK. The CDR3 bases are TGTGCCAGCAGCCAGGGGACCGGGACAGGGTTTTATGAGCAGTTCTTC. Residues: CASSQGTGTGFYEQFF. Variable domain in full (rest from reference TRBV14 and TRBJ2-1): EAGVTQFPSHSVIEKGQTVTLRCDPISGHDNLYWYRRVMGKEIKFLLHFVKESKQDESGMPNNRFLAERTGGTYSTLKVQPAELEDSGVYFCASSQGTGTGFYEQFFGPGTRLTVL.

V gene TRBV12-5 combines with J gene TRBJ1-5; a weak D match, TRBD1 (5 bases). The CDR3 sequence is 16 residues long. CDR1 is LGHNT, CDR2 FRNRAP, per germline. Trimming removed 7 bases at V and 0 bases at J, with 16 bases between. CDR3 nucleotides: TGTGCTAGTGCCCGAACACAGGAGAATAGCAATCAGCCCCAGCATTTT. Protein: CASARTQENSNQPQHF.

This clone was recorded a few times. The chain has TRBV9 and TRBJ1-3; D may be TRBD1 (6 bases). The CDR3 sequence is 13 residues long. CDR1 is SGDLS and CDR2 is YYNGEE in the germline V gene. V shed 6 bases and J shed 1 base, with 8 bases lying between them. The CDR3 region has the DNA TGTGCCAGCAAGGGGGTATCTGGAAACACCATATATTTT. Protein product: CASKGVSGNTIYF.

This chain links TRBV5-1 with TRBJ2-7; 11 bases fit TRBD2. V trimming: 4 bases; J trimming: 4 bases; junction bases outside the gene matches: 7. This CDR3 is 15 amino acids long. In germline, CDR1 is SGHRS, CDR2 YFSETQ. The DNA for the CDR3 is TGCGCCAGCAGCATAACTAGCGGGGGCATATACGAGCAGTACTTC. Protein: CASSITSGGIYEQYF.

CDR3 sequence (DNA): TGTGCCACCAGTGATCCGGGGGGACGCACAGATACGCAGTATTTT. It yields the protein CATSDPGGRTDTQYF. The genes are TRBV24-1 and TRBJ2-3, with 7 positions matching TRBD2. Losses at the gene ends were 3 bases for V and 1 base for J; bases not matched to a gene: 3. The CDR3 runs to 15 residues. Germline assignment: CDR1 KGHDR and CDR2 SFDVKD.

The sample holds one count of this clone. The CDR3, as DNA: TGTGCCAGCAGCTTGGCCGGTACGGGATTGGACGAGCAGTACTTC. This encodes CASSLAGTGLDEQYF. This rearrangement joins TRBV5-4 to TRBJ2-7, with D perhaps matching TRBD2 (5 bases). CDR1 and CDR2 (germline): SGHNT, YYREEE (reference sequence). V was shortened by 0 bases and J by 5 bases, with 15 bases between the two germline ends. The CDR3 covers 15 residues.

The chain carries TRBV5-5 and TRBJ2-7; TRBD1 agrees at 7 bases. Trimming took 4 bases from V and 0 from J; bases not matched to a gene: 1. The V gene's germline CDR1 is SGHKS and CDR2 YYEKEE (reference sequence). This CDR3 spans 13 amino acids. CDR3 loop: CASSRQGSYEQYF. The CDR3 coding sequence is TGTGCCAGCAGCAGACAGGGCTCCTACGAGCAGTACTTC.

This clone was picked up a small number of times. The chain couples TRBV10-2 to TRBJ2-7, with TRBD2 identical over 8 bases. This CDR3 has 18 amino acids. Germline assignment: CDR1 WSHSY and CDR2 SAAADI. Trimming at V came to 4 bases and at J to 0 bases, leaving 14 bases not matched to a gene. CDR3 in DNA: TGCGCCAGCAGTGCGGGGGGACTAGTCGACACGATCTCCTACGAGCAGTACTTC. Its translation: CASSAGGLVDTISYEQYF.